The rows below give T cell receptor beta chains drawn from one sample of a study of cytomegalovirus exposure and HLA in healthy donors. The table came from immunoSEQ multiplex PCR; TCRdb's copy has only in-frame clones and leaves some out. The data show 90,000 to 130,000 clones, with more than 75% seen just once and about 1.8% held by the top ten. Sequenced material: PBMCs. The receptors were sampled from a man aged 35 to 55 in good health and CMV-seronegative. Both conserved end residues are trimmed from each CDR3. The D gene is left open where the match is weak.

d_call v_call cdr3_aa
NA TRBV5-6 ASSLGPPEGPYGYT
NA TRBV4-2 ASSQAGKNTEAF
NA TRBV29-1 SVASSYEQY
TRBD1 TRBV5-4 ASSSPRQGPYGYT
TRBD1 TRBV27 ASSLSWDRGLRYEQY
NA TRBV30 AWSAGLSTYEQY
NA TRBV5-1 ASSQSTSSGNTIY
TRBD1 TRBV19 ASSMRTGGTDTQY
NA TRBV4-3 ASSQAAQPNEKLF
TRBD1 TRBV9 ASSTVGQGASEQY
NA TRBV7-9 ASSFGRISPDEKLF
NA TRBV5-8 ASSFQGRGGGQPQH
NA TRBV7-9 ASSLAGDTEAF
TRBD1 TRBV4-3 ASSQPGTGGTEAF
TRBD1 TRBV4-2 ASTTGTGINQPQH
NA TRBV7-2 ASTPVAGRNEQF
NA TRBV6-1 ASLEPGSNTEAF
TRBD2 TRBV5-1 ASMVLSGGGNEQF
NA TRBV5-1 ASSLFPGPNTEAF
NA TRBV15 ATSRDEKLSNQPQH
NA TRBV6-5 ASSSPGASNYGYT
TRBD1 TRBV10-3 AISEGTGNYGYT
NA TRBV15 ATSRDSGTLYEQY
NA TRBV4-2 ASSQGSEGFNSPLH
NA TRBV30 AWSVGGSGYEQY
TRBD2 TRBV4-2 ASSPSGEHNEQF
NA TRBV7-9 ASSPVDYGYT
TRBD1 TRBV6-5 ASSYSRQGETH
NA TRBV7-6 ASSPRGRQETQY
TRBD1 TRBV12-5 ASGLGHRDRVLLENYGYT
TRBD1 TRBV2 ASRAAGTDGNTIY
NA TRBV6-6 ASSYATGNGYT
NA TRBV6-5 ASRRTGTDTQY
NA TRBV1 TSSRSRGRNSPLH
NA TRBV2 ASSEGAGPQH
TRBD1 TRBV29-1 SVPRTGGGYT
NA TRBV5-1 ASSLVVDTEAF
NA TRBV4-1 ASSQVRSTKAF
NA TRBV4-2 ASSQGRDTEAF
TRBD1 TRBV7-6 ASSWGDRGYEQY